These 30 T cell receptor beta chains were all obtained from the same sample, sequenced in a study of vaccination and CD4 T cells after COVID-19 (dated by TCRdb to between 2020 and 2023). No antigen has been assigned to these receptors. The treatment or condition label on this specimen signifies: approximately nine-day PBMC culture with coronavirus spike peptide pools or control peptides (ViraFEST assay). The library was made by PCR. For sequencing, an Illumina iSeq 100 was employed. DNA from cultured CD4+ T cells was subjected to TCR sequencing with the Oncomine TCR Beta short-read assay at the Johns Hopkins FTIC core. TCRdb reprocessed the public reads (quality trimming at Q25 with fastp, clone calling with MiXCR) and kept in-frame beta chains. All rows with the same CDR3 protein become a single entry with the most common DNA and genes. Here the sample has around 12,000 distinct CDR3 sequences; around 77% occur a single time. The ten largest account for 20% to 25% of the sample.

Sequencing was done on a sample of CD4+ T cells from blood, cultured in vitro. The receptors derive from a human donor who had recovered from COVID-19.

This sequence joins TRBV6-1 and TRBJ1-5, with TRBD1 matching over 9 bases. The CDR3 covers 15 residues. Per germline, CDR1 MNHNS and CDR2 SASEGT. After removal of 6 bases from V and 7 bases from J, the junction contained 10 bases not matched to a gene. This chain's CDR3 is CASRRDRESIQPQHF. The CDR3, as DNA: TGTGCCAGCAGAAGGGACAGGGAAAGCATCCAGCCCCAGCATTTT.

V gene TRBV6-2 or TRBV6-3 combines with J gene TRBJ2-1; 10 nucleotides line up with TRBD2. The CDR3 sequence is 14 residues long. CDR1 MNHEY and CDR2 SVGEGT come from the germline V gene. The CDR3 spells CATSVAGGQNEQFF. CDR3 coding DNA: TGTGCTACGTCTGTAGCGGGAGGTCAGAATGAGCAGTTCTTC.

The chain carries TRBV21-1 and TRBJ1-1; the table names TRBD1, a call not compared with the DNA. TRBV21-1 is tagged as a pseudogene. This CDR3 region has 12 residues. The CDR3 DNA is TGTGCCAGCAGTCACAGGGGGGATGAAGCTTTCTTT. Protein: CASSHRGDEAFF.

This clonotype is a singleton in its sample. V gene TRBV12-3 or TRBV12-4 combines with J gene TRBJ2-3; the D call may be TRBD1 or TRBD2 (7 bases each). The ends were cut back, 5 bases at V and 6 bases at J, with 24 bases in the middle. CDR3 length equals 17 residues. The CDR3 DNA sequence: TGTGCCAGCAGTCCACCTGATGAAGCGGGACAGAGGGATACGCAGTATTTT. This encodes CASSPPDEAGQRDTQYF.

This clonotype has a handful of counts. The chain carries TRBV7-8 and TRBJ1-6, with D unclear. This CDR3 spans 14 amino acids. CDR1 SGHVS and CDR2 FQNEAQ come from the germline V gene. The V end lost 1 base, the J end lost 7 bases, and 8 bases lay between the germline ends. The CDR3 DNA reads as TGTGCCAGCAGCTTAGAGCAAGCCAATTCACCCCTCCACTTT. Its translation: CASSLEQANSPLHF.

The CDR3 is CSAGDSLNYEQYF. The CDR3 DNA sequence: TGCAGTGCTGGGGACTCCCTAAACTACGAGCAGTACTTC. The V gene is TRBV20-1, the J gene TRBJ2-7; possible D gene TRBD2, 6 bases. Germline lookup yields CDR1 DFQATT and CDR2 SNEGSKA (reference sequence). V was clipped by 5 bases and J by 3 bases, with 14 bases between them. CDR3 size: 13 residues.

This clonotype appeared a few times. V gene TRBV18 combines with J gene TRBJ1-6; D is ambiguous. Trimming left V 2 bases short and J 0 bases short, with 11 bases between. Germline V gives CDR1 KGHSH, CDR2 LQKENI. This CDR3 has 17 amino acids. The chain's CDR3 is CASSPTVTSSYNSPLHF. CDR3 nucleotides: TGTGCCAGCTCACCAACCGTGACGAGCTCCTATAATTCACCCCTCCACTTT.

This clonotype was counted a single time. The rearrangement links TRBV6-1 to TRBJ1-5; 10 nucleotides agree with TRBD1. With 7 bases clipped from V and 2 bases from J, the junction kept 8 bases outside the gene matches. There are 16 residues in the CDR3. Germline assignment: CDR1 MNHNS and CDR2 SASEGT. The CDR3 DNA reads TGTGCCAGCATGGGGACAGGGGTTTTGGGCAATCAGCCCCAGCATTTT. Its protein is CASMGTGVLGNQPQHF.

The chain recombines TRBV28 with TRBJ2-1; 7 positions agree with TRBD2. This CDR3 comprises 15 residues. In germline, CDR1 is MDHEN, CDR2 SYDVKM. V shed 3 bases and J 8 bases; nucleotides not matched to a gene: 10. The CDR3 loop reads CASSFRAGRRYEQFF. In nucleotides, the CDR3 is TGTGCCAGCAGTTTTCGTGCCGGGAGGCGGTATGAGCAGTTCTTC.

The chain joins TRBV28 to TRBJ1-5; a weak D match, TRBD1 (5 bases). The ends were cut back, 6 bases at V and 3 bases at J, with 6 bases in the middle. This CDR3 has 12 amino acids. Germline lookup yields CDR1 MDHEN and CDR2 SYDVKM. The chain's CDR3 is CASRTVNQPQHF. The CDR3 DNA reads TGTGCCAGCAGGACAGTCAATCAGCCCCAGCATTTT.

This clonotype has a handful of counts. V gene TRBV20-1 combines with J gene TRBJ1-2, with a possible D match to TRBD1 (6 bases). The V end lost 7 bases, the J end lost 6 bases, and 21 bases lay between the germline ends. Germline CDR1 and CDR2: DFQATT and SNEGSKA (reference sequence). This CDR3 is 14 amino acids long. The DNA for the CDR3 is TGCAGTGAACGGGGGGCAGGGGTTACCAATGGCTACACCTTC. This encodes CSERGAGVTNGYTF.

The chain recombines TRBV5-1 with TRBJ2-5; tentative D call: TRBD1 (5 bases). This CDR3 is built from 12 residues. CDR1 SGHRS and CDR2 YFSETQ come from the germline V gene. V was clipped by 6 bases and J by 2 bases, with 8 bases between them. DNA of the CDR3: TGCGCCAGCACAGGGAATCAAGAGACCCAGTACTTC. Its protein is CASTGNQETQYF.

V is TRBV7-2 and J is TRBJ1-1, with D unclear. CDR1 and CDR2 (germline): SGHTA, FQGNSA. The V gene lost 4 bases and the J gene lost 4 bases, with 16 bases spanning the gap. This CDR3 contains 15 residues. The chain's CDR3 is CASSSRAPGGTEAFF. CDR3 nucleotide sequence: TGTGCCAGCAGCTCCCGGGCCCCAGGTGGCACTGAAGCTTTCTTT.

This chain joins TRBV7-2 and TRBJ2-5; TRBD2 matches 11 bases. Germline CDR1 reads SGHTA; CDR2 reads FQGNSA. The CDR3 runs 16 residues. V shed 4 bases, J shed 5 bases, and the junction held 9 bases outside the gene matches. CDR3 sequence reads: CASSSPTSGIGETQYF. The CDR3 nucleotides are TGTGCCAGCAGCTCTCCGACTAGCGGGATTGGGGAGACCCAGTACTTC.

This sequence joins TRBV27 and TRBJ2-2; D remains ambiguous. V lost 3 bases, J lost 1 base, and 9 bases lay in between. This CDR3 spans 15 amino acids. Germline values: CDR1 MNHEY, CDR2 SMNVEV (reference sequence). CDR3 bases: TGTGCCAGCAGTTTCGGGCAGCTGAACACCGGGGAGCTGTTTTTT. It yields the protein CASSFGQLNTGELFF.

V usage is TRBV7-2 and J usage is TRBJ1-2; 7 bases align to TRBD1. Germline V CDR1 and CDR2: SGHTA, FQGNSA. The length of the CDR3 is 14 residues. V shed 5 bases, J shed 4 bases, and the junction held 7 bases outside the gene matches. The CDR3 nucleotides read TGTGCCAGCAGCCCCCGGGACAGCCTCTATGGCTACACCTTC. Its protein product is CASSPRDSLYGYTF.

This clonotype was picked up a small number of times. The CDR3 nucleotides are TGCAGTGCTAGGGGACCGGATTCCAATCAGCCCCAGCATTTT. Protein product: CSARGPDSNQPQHF. This chain connects TRBV20-1 to TRBJ1-5; tentative D call: TRBD1 (5 bases). CDR1 and CDR2 (germline): DFQATT, SNEGSKA (reference sequence). The CDR3 covers 14 residues. The V end lost 3 bases, the J end lost 3 bases, and 12 bases lay between the germline ends.

The rearrangement uses TRBV20-1 and TRBJ1-2; no clear D gene. Germline-derived CDR1 and CDR2 are DFQATT and SNEGSKA (reference sequence). V lost 5 bases and J lost 4, with 14 bases in between. The CDR3 sequence is 13 residues long. CDR3 amino acids: CSAEIKSGYGYTF. The CDR3 nucleotides read TGCAGTGCTGAGATAAAGTCGGGCTATGGCTACACCTTC.

The rearrangement links TRBV24-1 to TRBJ1-6; D possibly corresponds to TRBD1 (5 bases). The germline V gene encodes CDR1 KGHDR and CDR2 SFDVKD. The CDR3 is 13 amino acids. V lost 9 bases, J lost 2 bases, and 7 bases lay in between. CDR3 amino acids: CATLTAYNSPLHF. As DNA, the CDR3 is TGTGCCACCCTGACAGCCTATAATTCACCCCTCCACTTT.

This clonotype has more than one count but fewer than ten. The chain is built from TRBV7-2 and TRBJ2-3, with 7 bases fitting TRBD2. CDR1 is SGHTA, CDR2 FQGNSA, per germline. The trim removed 0 bases at V and 0 bases at J, leaving 6 bases unmatched. The CDR3 is made up of 17 amino acids. The CDR3 region has the DNA TGTGCCAGCAGCTTAGCCCGACTAGCCGTTAGCACAGATACGCAGTATTTT. The encoded protein is CASSLARLAVSTDTQYF.

The V and J genes are TRBV7-2 and TRBJ2-7; TRBD2 aligns across 14 bases. The end of the DNA is better explained by TRBJ2-5, so the J call may be wrong. CDR3 length: 16 residues. CDR1 and CDR2 from the germline V gene are SGHTA and FQGNSA. DNA of the CDR3: TGTGCCAGCAGCTCTCCTGGACTAGCGGGAGGAGAGACCCAGTACTTC. It encodes CASSSPGLAGGETQYF.

The gene calls are TRBV20-1 and TRBJ1-3; tentatively, D is TRBD1 (5 bases). CDR3 length: 11 residues. The ends were cut back, 5 bases at V and 4 bases at J, with 6 bases in the middle. The V gene's germline CDR1 is DFQATT and CDR2 SNEGSKA (reference sequence). The CDR3 region is CSAHRGNTIYF. CDR3 in DNA: TGCAGTGCTCACAGGGGAAACACCATATATTTT.

The rearrangement uses TRBV19 and TRBJ2-2; D is unresolved. Trimming removed 2 bases from V and 5 bases from J, with 9 bases in between. Per the germline V gene, CDR1 is LNHDA and CDR2 is SQIVND (reference sequence). The CDR3 consists of 14 residues. As DNA, the CDR3 is TGTGCCAGTAGTATATGGGCGCGGACCGGGGAGCTGTTTTTT. Protein: CASSIWARTGELFF.

The chain joins TRBV6-1 to TRBJ1-1, with TRBD1 identical over 8 bases. Unmatched junction bases numbered 11, after V lost 5 bases and J lost 12 bases. Germline V gene data show CDR1 as MNHNS and CDR2 as SASEGT. The CDR3 sequence is 13 residues long. The CDR3 protein is CASSLNQGAHPFF. The CDR3 bases are TGTGCCAGCAGTCTTAACCAGGGGGCGCATCCTTTCTTT.

The rearrangement links TRBV25-1 to TRBJ2-2; no reliable D call. Germline assignment: CDR1 MGHDK and CDR2 SYGVNS. V shed 6 bases and J shed 1 base, with 9 bases lying between them. CDR3 length equals 14 residues. In DNA form, the CDR3 reads TGTGCCAGCAGACGGACGGGGAACACCGGGGAGCTGTTTTTT. It is translated as CASRRTGNTGELFF. The whole variable domain, filled in from reference TRBV25-1 and TRBJ2-2, reads EADIYQTPRYLVIGTGKKITLECSQTMGHDKMYWYQQDPGMELHLIHYSYGVNSTEKGDLSSESTVSRIRTEHFPLTLESARPSHTSQYLCASRRTGNTGELFFGEGSRLTVL.

This clonotype was recorded a few times. This chain uses TRBV7-2 with TRBJ1-2; the D is unclear. CDR3 length: 14 residues. CDR1 is SGHTA and CDR2 is FQGNSA in the germline V gene. Trimming shortened V by 5 bases and J by 4 bases, and 14 bases separated the two germline ends. In nucleotides, the CDR3 is TGTGCCAGCAGCCCTAGGACGGTAGGCTATGGCTACACCTTC. This translates into CASSPRTVGYGYTF.

The chain carries TRBV20-1 and TRBJ1-2; 7 positions agree with TRBD1. V lost 4 bases to trimming and J lost 4 bases; unmatched junction nucleotides: 9. CDR3 length: 14 amino acids. The germline gives CDR1 DFQATT, CDR2 SNEGSKA (reference sequence). The chain's CDR3 is CSATTRQGSYGYTF. The CDR3 DNA reads TGCAGTGCTACAACCAGACAGGGATCCTATGGCTACACCTTC.

V is TRBV7-3 and J is TRBJ1-2; no firm D call. Looked up from germline, CDR1 is SGHTA and CDR2 is FQGTGA. The CDR3 sequence is 13 residues long. Trimming shortened V by 2 bases and J by 8 bases, and 12 bases separated the two germline ends. DNA for the CDR3: TGTGCCAGCAGCTTAGGTGGGTTTGACGGCTACACCTTC. Protein: CASSLGGFDGYTF.

The chain employs TRBV7-2 and TRBJ1-2, with 9 positions matching TRBD1. Germline CDR1 and CDR2: SGHTA and FQGNSA. CDR3 length equals 15 residues. Germline trimming cut 5 bases from V and 2 bases from J; bases unmatched to any gene: 6. The CDR3 DNA sequence: TGTGCCAGCAGCCCATGGACAGGGGACAACTATGGCTACACCTTC. The encoded protein is CASSPWTGDNYGYTF.

The J gene is TRBJ1-5, the V gene TRBV7-9; TRBD1 matches at 8 bases. The CDR3 extends over 15 amino acids. The trim removed 3 bases at V and 6 bases at J, leaving 7 bases unmatched. Germline CDR1 SEHNR, CDR2 FQNEAQ (reference sequence). CDR3: CASSLGSGGVQPQHF. The CDR3 DNA reads as TGTGCCAGCAGCTTGGGATCAGGGGGCGTTCAGCCCCAGCATTTT.